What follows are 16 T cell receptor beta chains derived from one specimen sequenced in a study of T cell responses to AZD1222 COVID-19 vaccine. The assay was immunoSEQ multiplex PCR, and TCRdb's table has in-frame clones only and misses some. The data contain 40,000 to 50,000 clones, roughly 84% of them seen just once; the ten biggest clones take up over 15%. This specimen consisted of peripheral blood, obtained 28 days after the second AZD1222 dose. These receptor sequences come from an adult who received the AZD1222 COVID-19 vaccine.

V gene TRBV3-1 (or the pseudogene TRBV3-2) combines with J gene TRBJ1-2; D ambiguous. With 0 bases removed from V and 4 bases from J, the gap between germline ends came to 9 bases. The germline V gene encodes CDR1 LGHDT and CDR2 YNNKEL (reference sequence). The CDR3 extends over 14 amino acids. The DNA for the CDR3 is TGTGCCAGCAGCCAAGAGAGGAGTTCCTATGGCTACACCTTC. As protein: CASSQERSSYGYTF.

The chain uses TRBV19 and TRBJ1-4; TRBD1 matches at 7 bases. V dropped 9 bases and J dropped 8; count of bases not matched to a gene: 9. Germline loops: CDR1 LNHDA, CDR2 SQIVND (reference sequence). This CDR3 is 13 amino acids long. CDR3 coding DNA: TGTGCCAGCAAACAGGGGATAGTAGAAAAACTGTTTTTT. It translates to CASKQGIVEKLFF.

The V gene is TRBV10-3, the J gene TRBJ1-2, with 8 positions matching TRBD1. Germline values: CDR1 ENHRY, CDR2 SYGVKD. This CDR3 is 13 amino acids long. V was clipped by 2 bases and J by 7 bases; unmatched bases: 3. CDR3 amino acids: CAISEAGGSGYTF. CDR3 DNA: TGTGCCATCAGTGAGGCAGGGGGCTCTGGCTACACCTTC.

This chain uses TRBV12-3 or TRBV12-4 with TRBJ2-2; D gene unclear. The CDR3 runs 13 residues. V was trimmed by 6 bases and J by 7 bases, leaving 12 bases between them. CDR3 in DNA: TGTGCCAGCAGAAGCACAGCGAGCGGGGAGCTGTTTTTT. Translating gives CASRSTASGELFF.

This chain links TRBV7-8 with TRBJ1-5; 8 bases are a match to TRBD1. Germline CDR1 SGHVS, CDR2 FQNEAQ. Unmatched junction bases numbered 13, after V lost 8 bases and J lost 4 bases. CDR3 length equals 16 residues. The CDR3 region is CASGTGTGLWNQPQHF. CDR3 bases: TGTGCCAGCGGCACCGGGACAGGTCTTTGGAATCAGCCCCAGCATTTT.

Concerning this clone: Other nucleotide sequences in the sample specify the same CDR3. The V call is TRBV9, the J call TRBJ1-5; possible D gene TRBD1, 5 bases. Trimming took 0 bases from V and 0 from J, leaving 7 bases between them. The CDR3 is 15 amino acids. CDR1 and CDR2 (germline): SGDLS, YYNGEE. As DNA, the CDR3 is TGTGCCAGCAGCGTAGGGGGGTATAGCAATCAGCCCCAGCATTTT. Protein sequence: CASSVGGYSNQPQHF.

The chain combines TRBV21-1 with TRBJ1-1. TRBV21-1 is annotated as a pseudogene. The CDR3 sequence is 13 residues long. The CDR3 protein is CASRVVGNTEAFF. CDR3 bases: TGTGCCAGCAGGGTGGTAGGGAACACTGAAGCTTTCTTT.

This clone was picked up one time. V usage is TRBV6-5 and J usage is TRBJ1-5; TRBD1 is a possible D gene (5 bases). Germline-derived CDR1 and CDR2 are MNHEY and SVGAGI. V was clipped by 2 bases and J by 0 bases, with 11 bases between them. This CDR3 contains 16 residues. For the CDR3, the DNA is TGTGCCAGCAGTTACGGGGGACCCGATAGCAATCAGCCCCAGCATTTT. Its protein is CASSYGGPDSNQPQHF.

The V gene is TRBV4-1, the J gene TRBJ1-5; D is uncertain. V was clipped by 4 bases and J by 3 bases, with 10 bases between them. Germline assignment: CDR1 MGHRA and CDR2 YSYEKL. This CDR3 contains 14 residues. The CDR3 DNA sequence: TGCGCCAGCAGCCCGGGTTGGAACAATCAGCCCCAGCATTTT. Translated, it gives CASSPGWNNQPQHF.

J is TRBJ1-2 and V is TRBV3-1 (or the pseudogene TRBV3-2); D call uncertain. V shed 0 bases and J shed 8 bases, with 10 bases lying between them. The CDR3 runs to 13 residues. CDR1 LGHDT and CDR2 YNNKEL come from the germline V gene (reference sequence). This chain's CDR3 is CASSQEARKGYTF. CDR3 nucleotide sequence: TGTGCCAGCAGCCAAGAAGCCCGTAAGGGCTACACCTTC.

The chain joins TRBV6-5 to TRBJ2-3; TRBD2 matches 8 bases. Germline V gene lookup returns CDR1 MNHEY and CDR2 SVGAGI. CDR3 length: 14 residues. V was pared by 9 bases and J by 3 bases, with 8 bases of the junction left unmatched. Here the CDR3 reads CASHLSGGTDTQYF. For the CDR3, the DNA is TGTGCCAGTCACCTGAGCGGGGGAACAGATACGCAGTATTTT.

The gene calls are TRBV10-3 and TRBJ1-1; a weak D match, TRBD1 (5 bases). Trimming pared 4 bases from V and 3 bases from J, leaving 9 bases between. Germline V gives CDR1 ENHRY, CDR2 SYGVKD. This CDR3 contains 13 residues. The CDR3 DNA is TGTGCCATCAGTGCCCGGGGGGACACTGAAGCTTTCTTT. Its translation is CAISARGDTEAFF.

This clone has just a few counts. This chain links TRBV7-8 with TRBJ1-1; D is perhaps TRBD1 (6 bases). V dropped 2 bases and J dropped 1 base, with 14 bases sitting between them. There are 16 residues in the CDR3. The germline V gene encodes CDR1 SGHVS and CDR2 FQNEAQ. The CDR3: CASSLLAGAQNTEAFF. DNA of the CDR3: TGTGCCAGCAGCTTACTGGCAGGGGCCCAGAACACTGAAGCTTTCTTT.

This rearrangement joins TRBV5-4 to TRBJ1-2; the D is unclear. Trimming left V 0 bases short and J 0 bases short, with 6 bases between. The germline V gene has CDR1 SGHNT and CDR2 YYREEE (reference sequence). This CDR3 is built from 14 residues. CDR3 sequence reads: CASSLANANYGYTF. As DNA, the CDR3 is TGTGCCAGCAGCTTGGCCAATGCTAACTATGGCTACACCTTC.

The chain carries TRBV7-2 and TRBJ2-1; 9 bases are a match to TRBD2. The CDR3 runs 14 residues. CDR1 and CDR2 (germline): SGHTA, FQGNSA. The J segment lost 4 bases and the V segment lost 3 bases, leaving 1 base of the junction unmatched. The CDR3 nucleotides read TGTGCCAGCAGCTTGCTAGCGGGGTACAATGAGCAGTTCTTC. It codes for CASSLLAGYNEQFF.

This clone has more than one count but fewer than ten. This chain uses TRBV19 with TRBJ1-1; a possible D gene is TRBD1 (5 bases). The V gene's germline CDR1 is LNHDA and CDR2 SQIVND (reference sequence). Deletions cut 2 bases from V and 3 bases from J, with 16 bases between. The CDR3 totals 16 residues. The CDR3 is CASSIYVQGGHTEAFF. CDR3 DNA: TGTGCCAGTAGTATATATGTCCAGGGTGGGCACACTGAAGCTTTCTTT.